These 26 T cell receptor beta chains were sequenced from one sample in a study of blood T cell repertoires in COVID-19. Clones were sequenced by immunoSEQ multiplex PCR, and TCRdb holds only the in-frame ones, with some missing. The sample yields about 150,000 clones, approximately 82% seen once. Sequenced material: peripheral blood. The receptors derive from a woman in her forties or fifties with acute or convalescent COVID-19.

This clone has just a few counts. The chain links TRBV6-6 to TRBJ2-2; TRBD2 matches at 15 bases. The CDR3 runs to 18 residues. CDR1 is MNHNY and CDR2 is SVGAGI in the germline V gene (reference sequence). J was trimmed by 5 bases and V by 5 bases; bases with no gene match: 9. The CDR3 DNA reads as TGTGCCAGCAGTCCTTGGACTAGCGGGGGGGTGTGGACCGGGGAGCTGTTTTTT. It encodes CASSPWTSGGVWTGELFF.

The J gene is TRBJ2-5, the V gene TRBV7-3, with D maybe TRBD2 (5 bases). The V gene's germline CDR1 is SGHTA and CDR2 FQGTGA. Trimming left V 4 bases short and J 1 base short, with 7 bases between. The CDR3 is 13 residues long. The CDR3, as DNA: TGTGCCAGCAGCTCAGCGGTCCAAGAGACCCAGTACTTC. It codes for CASSSAVQETQYF.

The rearrangement links TRBV7-2 to TRBJ2-5; D may be TRBD2 (5 bases). Deletions cut 4 bases from V and 7 bases from J, with 13 bases between. Germline loops: CDR1 SGHTA, CDR2 FQGNSA. The CDR3 runs 13 residues. The CDR3 coding sequence is TGTGCCAGCAGCTCCGGGGTAGTGGGGACCCAGTACTTC. This sequence encodes CASSSGVVGTQYF.

The chain employs TRBV19 and TRBJ2-3, with 9 bases matching TRBD2. With V trimmed by 3 bases and J by 6 bases, 4 bases remained unmatched. This CDR3 region has 14 residues. Germline CDR1 LNHDA, CDR2 SQIVND (reference sequence). The CDR3 protein is CASSIGLARDTQYF. CDR3 sequence (DNA): TGTGCCAGTAGTATCGGACTAGCGCGGGATACGCAGTATTTT.

This rearrangement joins TRBV6-6 to TRBJ1-4; the D gene is possibly TRBD1 (5 bases). This CDR3 has 13 residues. With 0 bases removed from V and 8 bases from J, the gap between germline ends came to 7 bases. Germline CDR1 MNHNY, CDR2 SVGAGI (reference sequence). CDR3 region: CASSYSRAEKLFF. In DNA form, the CDR3 reads TGTGCCAGCAGTTACTCCAGGGCAGAAAAACTGTTTTTT.

This chain uses TRBV5-1 with TRBJ1-6; 7 bases align to TRBD1. V lost 4 bases to trimming and J lost 6 bases; unmatched junction nucleotides: 7. This CDR3 has 15 residues. Germline V lookup: CDR1 SGHRS, CDR2 YFSETQ. In DNA form, the CDR3 reads TGCGCCAGCAGCACACAGGGGATTCGTAATTCACCCCTCCACTTT. This codes for CASSTQGIRNSPLHF.

V and J are TRBV7-9 and TRBJ1-6; D uncertain. Trimming removed 0 bases at V and 0 bases at J, with 9 bases between. Per germline, CDR1 SEHNR and CDR2 FQNEAQ (reference sequence). The CDR3 covers 17 residues. The CDR3 protein is CASSLAVRSSYNSPLHF. The CDR3 DNA reads as TGTGCCAGCAGCTTAGCCGTCCGGAGCTCCTATAATTCACCCCTCCACTTT.

V and J are TRBV6-2 or TRBV6-3 and TRBJ2-7; 11 bases align to TRBD2. CDR3 length equals 15 residues. The V and J ends lost 2 bases and 6 bases, in that order; junction bases with no gene match: 6. Germline CDR1 is MNHEY and CDR2 is SVGEGT. CDR3 amino acids: CASSYHLAGGLEQYF. CDR3 in DNA: TGTGCCAGCAGTTACCACCTAGCGGGGGGCCTCGAGCAGTACTTC.

This chain uses TRBV12-3 or TRBV12-4 with TRBJ2-7; TRBD1 matches 8 bases. V dropped 5 bases and J dropped 6; count of bases not matched to a gene: 6. CDR3 size: 13 residues. The CDR3: CASSQGQGLEQYF. The CDR3 bases are TGTGCCAGCAGTCAAGGACAGGGCCTCGAGCAGTACTTC.

The chain has TRBV27 and TRBJ1-4; no clear D. The length of the CDR3 is 18 residues. Germline V gives CDR1 MNHEY, CDR2 SMNVEV (reference sequence). The CDR3 loop reads CASAKASGVFATNEKLFF. CDR3 in DNA: TGTGCTAGCGCAAAGGCATCCGGGGTCTTCGCAACTAATGAAAAACTGTTTTTT.

In this sample, this clone turned up once. The chain combines TRBV29-1 with TRBJ1-2; D gene unclear. The V gene lost 4 bases and the J gene lost 3 bases, with 9 bases spanning the gap. In germline, CDR1 is SQVTM, CDR2 ANQGSEA. CDR3 size: 12 residues. DNA of the CDR3: TGCAGCGTTGCCCAGGCATACTATGGCTACACCTTC. Translation: CSVAQAYYGYTF.

This chain joins TRBV9 and TRBJ2-4; possible D gene TRBD1, 6 bases. The ends were cut back, 3 bases at V and 8 bases at J, with 18 bases in the middle. Germline V gives CDR1 SGDLS, CDR2 YYNGEE. The CDR3 consists of 15 residues. The CDR3 spells CASSGLLGAGDIQYF. As DNA, the CDR3 is TGTGCCAGCAGCGGCCTTCTGGGGGCAGGGGACATTCAGTACTTC.

This clone was counted a single time. The chain combines TRBV19 with TRBJ1-5, with D perhaps matching TRBD1 (5 bases). This CDR3 is 17 amino acids long. The V gene's germline CDR1 is LNHDA and CDR2 SQIVND (reference sequence). V dropped 5 bases and J dropped 3 bases, with 20 bases sitting between them. The CDR3 DNA reads TGTGCCAGTAGTCGAGAGACAGCCTCCCATTTCAATCAGCCCCAGCATTTT. Translated: CASSRETASHFNQPQHF.

The chain employs TRBV20-1 and TRBJ1-1; D is ambiguous. Germline V gene data show CDR1 as DFQATT and CDR2 as SNEGSKA (reference sequence). The germline V and J ends were trimmed by 3 bases and 11 bases, with 13 bases remaining between them. This CDR3 spans 11 amino acids. For the CDR3, the DNA is TGCAGTGCTAGTACTTCCCTGTGGGCTTTCTTT. It is translated as CSASTSLWAFF.

This chain joins TRBV27 and TRBJ2-2, with TRBD1 as a possible D gene (5 bases). CDR3 length: 15 amino acids. V shed 1 base and J shed 2 bases, with 8 bases lying between them. From germline, CDR1 is MNHEY and CDR2 SMNVEV (reference sequence). The CDR3 sequence: CASSLFQGNTGELFF. CDR3 nucleotides: TGTGCCAGCAGTTTATTCCAGGGTAACACCGGGGAGCTGTTTTTT.

This rearrangement joins TRBV7-2 to TRBJ1-2; D remains unclear. Germline CDR1 SGHTA, CDR2 FQGNSA. Deletions cut 6 bases from V and 8 bases from J, with 13 bases between. The CDR3 spans 12 residues. Written as DNA, the CDR3 is TGTGCCAGCAGTCCCCATTTCTACGGCTACACCTTC. The encoded protein is CASSPHFYGYTF.

The gene calls are TRBV19 and TRBJ1-6, with TRBD1 identical over 7 bases. The CDR3 spans 16 residues. V was pared by 3 bases and J by 7 bases, with 9 bases of the junction left unmatched. The germline gives CDR1 LNHDA, CDR2 SQIVND (reference sequence). The CDR3 bases are TGTGCCAGTAGTATCGGTCGACAGGGAACAAATTCACCCCTCCACTTT. It encodes CASSIGRQGTNSPLHF.

This clone was observed a handful of times. The genes are TRBV29-1 and TRBJ2-1; 14 bases are shared with TRBD2. The CDR3 has 15 amino acids. Germline loops: CDR1 SQVTM, CDR2 ANQGSEA. The J segment lost 8 bases and the V segment lost 6 bases, leaving 9 bases of the junction unmatched. The CDR3 nucleotides are TGCAGCGTATTAGGGACTAGCGGGAGTGCCGATGAGCAGTTCTTC. Protein product: CSVLGTSGSADEQFF.

The chain recombines TRBV15 with TRBJ2-1, with 12 bases identical to TRBD2. The J segment lost 0 bases and the V segment lost 8 bases, leaving 14 bases of the junction unmatched. CDR3 length: 19 amino acids. Germline CDR1 and CDR2: LNHNV and YYDKDF (reference sequence). The CDR3 nucleotides are TGTGCCACCGTGCAAATTGCTAGCGGGAGGGCGAGCTCCTACAATGAGCAGTTCTTC. Protein: CATVQIASGRASSYNEQFF.

The chain employs TRBV3-1 (or the pseudogene TRBV3-2) and TRBJ2-3, with a tentative D call TRBD1 (6 bases). Trimming cost V 3 bases and J 4 bases, with 14 bases left between them. CDR1 is LGHDT and CDR2 is YNNKEL in the germline V gene (reference sequence). This CDR3 has 15 amino acids. The CDR3 nucleotides are TGTGCCAGCAGCCATTGGGGGCTTGGCTCAGATACGCAGTATTTT. This encodes CASSHWGLGSDTQYF.

This rearrangement joins TRBV7-2 to TRBJ2-7; TRBD1 aligns across 7 bases. CDR3 length: 13 amino acids. Germline-derived CDR1 and CDR2 are SGHTA and FQGNSA. V dropped 5 bases and J dropped 10; count of bases not matched to a gene: 11. The CDR3 DNA follows: TGTGCCAGCAGCCCTGGGACAGACCGGCGTCAGTACTTC. Its translation is CASSPGTDRRQYF.

J is TRBJ1-1 and V is TRBV5-6, with TRBD1 matching 10 bases. V was clipped by 3 bases and J by 11 bases; unmatched bases: 13. The CDR3 runs to 15 residues. Germline assignment: CDR1 SGHDT and CDR2 YYEEEE. CDR3 region: CASSSRDRGTGAAFF. The CDR3 DNA reads TGTGCCAGCAGCTCCAGGGACAGGGGAACCGGAGCGGCTTTCTTT.

V gene TRBV6-1 combines with J gene TRBJ1-2; D uncertain. Germline V lookup: CDR1 MNHNS, CDR2 SASEGT. Trimming removed 2 bases from V and 4 bases from J, with 11 bases in between. This CDR3 contains 14 residues. CDR3 DNA sequence: TGTGCCAGCAGTGAAATGAGCGGCACCTATGGCTACACCTTC. Amino acid sequence: CASSEMSGTYGYTF.

This clone has a single count. The chain couples TRBV5-6 to TRBJ2-5, with a possible D match to TRBD2 (6 bases). The V and J ends lost 0 bases and 5 bases respectively, with 11 bases between them. CDR3 length: 14 amino acids. The V gene's germline CDR1 is SGHDT and CDR2 YYEEEE. In DNA, the CDR3 is TGTGCCAGCAGCTTGGTCTCGGGGGTGGAGACCCAGTACTTC. It translates to CASSLVSGVETQYF.

This rearrangement joins TRBV28 to TRBJ2-1, with 7 bases matching TRBD1. With 6 bases clipped from V and 2 bases from J, the junction kept 7 bases outside the gene matches. The length of the CDR3 is 15 residues. Germline CDR1 and CDR2: MDHEN and SYDVKM. The CDR3 DNA reads as TGTGCCAGCAGGGAACAGGGGCGTACCTACAATGAGCAGTTCTTC. Protein product: CASREQGRTYNEQFF.

V usage is TRBV6-5 and J usage is TRBJ1-2; 7 bases are a match to TRBD1. CDR3 length: 13 amino acids. V lost 5 bases, J lost 3 bases, and 3 bases stayed unmatched. Per the germline V gene, CDR1 is MNHEY and CDR2 is SVGAGI. The CDR3 sequence is CASSLTGDYGYTF. The CDR3 DNA is TGTGCCAGCAGTCTAACAGGGGACTATGGCTACACCTTC.